This entry lists 3 T cell receptor beta chains sequenced from one sample in a study of T cell responses to AZD1222 COVID-19 vaccine. Libraries were prepared by immunoSEQ multiplex PCR; TCRdb keeps only in-frame clonotypes and omits some of them. Among approximately 60,000 clones listed, over 80% were seen once. Here the sequenced sample was peripheral blood, taken on day 0 of AZD1222 vaccination. These receptors were taken from an adult in good health.

J is TRBJ2-3 and V is TRBV7-9, with D tentatively TRBD1 (5 bases). The CDR3 consists of 17 residues. The germline CDR1 and CDR2 sequences are SEHNR and FQNEAQ (reference sequence). Trimming took off 1 base at V and 1 base at J, with 15 bases between the two ends. The CDR3 coding sequence is TGTGCCAGCAGCTTAGGAAGAACAGGTTTGGGCACAGATACGCAGTATTTT. Amino acids: CASSLGRTGLGTDTQYF.

This rearrangement joins TRBV6-1 to TRBJ2-7; D is uncertain. V lost 3 bases, J lost 2 bases, and 8 bases lay in between. Germline V gene sequence: CDR1 MNHNS, CDR2 SASEGT. This CDR3 is built from 13 residues. The CDR3 nucleotides read TGTGCCAGCAGTGATCAGGCCCCCTACGAGCAGTACTTC. This translates into CASSDQAPYEQYF.

This chain connects TRBV5-1 to TRBJ1-4; possibly TRBD1 for D (5 bases). Germline V gene data show CDR1 as SGHRS and CDR2 as YFSETQ. V shed 0 bases and J shed 7 bases, with 10 bases lying between them. The CDR3 sequence is 14 residues long. The CDR3 nucleotides read TGCGCCAGCAGCTTGGGCAGGGATGGTGAAAAACTGTTTTTT. Protein sequence: CASSLGRDGEKLFF.